This T cell receptor (beta chain) was observed in a study of response to subunit inactivated influenza vaccine. MiXCR was run by TCRdb on the RT-PCR reads, yielding one entry per CDR3 protein. This sample has about 160,000 distinct CDR3 sequences, with 9.5% to 13% found just once. V was pared by 7 bases and J by 5 bases, with 20 bases between. Germline V gives CDR1 LGHDT, CDR2 YNNKEL (reference sequence). The CDR3 has 15 residues. V is TRBV3-1 and J is TRBJ1-2, with D perhaps TRBD1 (6 bases). This clonotype was obtained from a middle-aged man who received an inactivated influenza vaccine. Sample: non-naive T cells sorted from PBMCs, taken 40 to 50 days after vaccination. CDR3 in amino acids: CASTPPRTESYGYTF. As DNA, the CDR3 is TGTGCCAGCACCCCACCCAGGACAGAGTCTTATGGCTACACCTTC.